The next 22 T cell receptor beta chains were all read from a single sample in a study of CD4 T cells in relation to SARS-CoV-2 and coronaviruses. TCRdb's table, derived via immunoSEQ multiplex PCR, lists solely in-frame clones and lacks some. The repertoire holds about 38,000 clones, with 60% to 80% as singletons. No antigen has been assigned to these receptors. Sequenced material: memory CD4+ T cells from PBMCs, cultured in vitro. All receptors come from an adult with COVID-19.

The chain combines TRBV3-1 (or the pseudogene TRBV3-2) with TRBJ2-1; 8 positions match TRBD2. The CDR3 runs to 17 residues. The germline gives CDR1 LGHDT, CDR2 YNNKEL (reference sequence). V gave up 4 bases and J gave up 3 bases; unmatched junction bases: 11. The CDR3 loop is CASSLAGSRLYYNEQFF. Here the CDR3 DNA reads TGTGCCAGCAGCCTAGCGGGATCCCGGTTATACTACAATGAGCAGTTCTTC.

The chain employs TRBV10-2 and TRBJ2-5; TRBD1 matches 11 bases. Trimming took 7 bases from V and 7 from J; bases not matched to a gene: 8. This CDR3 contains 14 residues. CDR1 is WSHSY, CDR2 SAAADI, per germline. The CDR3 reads CASKSGQGAVTQYF. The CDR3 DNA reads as TGCGCCAGCAAATCAGGACAGGGGGCGGTGACCCAGTACTTC.

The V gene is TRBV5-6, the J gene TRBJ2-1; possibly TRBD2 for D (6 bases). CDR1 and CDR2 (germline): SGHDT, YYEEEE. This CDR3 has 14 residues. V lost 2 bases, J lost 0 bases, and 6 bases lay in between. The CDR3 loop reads CASSLAGSYNEQFF. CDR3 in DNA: TGTGCCAGCAGCTTAGCGGGCTCCTACAATGAGCAGTTCTTC.

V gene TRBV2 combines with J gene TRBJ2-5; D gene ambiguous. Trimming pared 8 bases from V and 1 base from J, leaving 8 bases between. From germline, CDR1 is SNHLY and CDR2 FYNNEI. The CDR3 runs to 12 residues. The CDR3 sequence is CASVRPQETQYF. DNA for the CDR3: TGTGCCAGCGTACGCCCCCAAGAGACCCAGTACTTC.

The CDR3 DNA reads as TGTGCCAGCAGTGTAACCTGGACAGGGGAAGGCTACACCTTC. It specifies CASSVTWTGEGYTF. V is TRBV2 and J is TRBJ1-2; the match to TRBD1 covers 9 bases. The CDR3 has 14 amino acids. V trimming: 4 bases; J trimming: 8 bases; junction bases outside the gene matches: 8. CDR1 is SNHLY and CDR2 is FYNNEI in the germline V gene.

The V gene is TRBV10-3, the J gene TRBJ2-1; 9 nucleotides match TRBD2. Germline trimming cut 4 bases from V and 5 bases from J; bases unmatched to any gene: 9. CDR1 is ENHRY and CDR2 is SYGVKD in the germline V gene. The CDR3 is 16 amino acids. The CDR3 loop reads CAISVSLASGNNEQFF. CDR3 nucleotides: TGTGCCATCAGTGTAAGTTTGGCTAGCGGGAACAATGAGCAGTTCTTC.

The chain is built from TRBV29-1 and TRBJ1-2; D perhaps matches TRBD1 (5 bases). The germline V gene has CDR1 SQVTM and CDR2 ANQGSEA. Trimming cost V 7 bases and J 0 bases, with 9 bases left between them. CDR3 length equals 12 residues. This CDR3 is CSGKTANYGYTF. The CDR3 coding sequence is TGCAGCGGCAAGACAGCTAACTATGGCTACACCTTC.

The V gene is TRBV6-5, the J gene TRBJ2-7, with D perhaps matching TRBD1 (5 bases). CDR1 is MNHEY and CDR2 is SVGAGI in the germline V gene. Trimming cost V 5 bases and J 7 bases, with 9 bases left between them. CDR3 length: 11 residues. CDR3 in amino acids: CASSPGKEQYF. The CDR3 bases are TGTGCCAGCAGTCCAGGGAAAGAGCAGTACTTC.

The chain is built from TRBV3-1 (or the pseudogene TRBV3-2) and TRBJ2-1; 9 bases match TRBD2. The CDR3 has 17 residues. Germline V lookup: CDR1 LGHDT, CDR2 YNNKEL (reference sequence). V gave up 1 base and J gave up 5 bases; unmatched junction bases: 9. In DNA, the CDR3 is TGTGCCAGCAGCCAAGCCGGAGGACTAGCGAGAGACAATGAGCAGTTCTTC. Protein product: CASSQAGGLARDNEQFF.

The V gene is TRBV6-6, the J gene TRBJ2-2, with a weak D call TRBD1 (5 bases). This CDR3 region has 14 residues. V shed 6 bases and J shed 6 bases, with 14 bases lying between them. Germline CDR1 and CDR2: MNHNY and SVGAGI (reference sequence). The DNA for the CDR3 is TGTGCCAGCAGCGCAGCCAGGGCGGCCGGGGAGCTGTTTTTT. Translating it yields CASSAARAAGELFF.

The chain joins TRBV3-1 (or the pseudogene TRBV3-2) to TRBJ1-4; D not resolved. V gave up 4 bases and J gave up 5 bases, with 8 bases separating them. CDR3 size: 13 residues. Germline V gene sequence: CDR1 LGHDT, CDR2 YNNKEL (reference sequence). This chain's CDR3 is CASSPQLNEKLFF. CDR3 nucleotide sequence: TGTGCCAGCAGCCCCCAACTCAATGAAAAACTGTTTTTT.

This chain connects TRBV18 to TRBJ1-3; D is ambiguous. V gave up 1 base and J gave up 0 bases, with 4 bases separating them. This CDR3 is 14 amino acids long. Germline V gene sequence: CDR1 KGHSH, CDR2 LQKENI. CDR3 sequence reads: CASSPQNSGNTIYF. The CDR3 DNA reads TGTGCCAGCTCACCACAGAACTCTGGAAACACCATATATTTT.

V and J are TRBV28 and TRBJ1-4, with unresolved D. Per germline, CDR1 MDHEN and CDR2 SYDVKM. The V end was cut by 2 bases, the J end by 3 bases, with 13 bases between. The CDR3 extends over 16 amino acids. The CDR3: CASSLLTLAANEKLFF. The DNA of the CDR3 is TGTGCCAGCAGTTTACTCACTCTCGCGGCTAATGAAAAACTGTTTTTT. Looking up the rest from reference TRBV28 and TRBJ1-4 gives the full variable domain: DVKVTQSSRYLVKRTGEKVFLECVQDMDHENMFWYRQDPGLGLRLIYFSYDVKMKEKGDIPEGYSVSREKKERFSLILESASTNQTSMYLCASSLLTLAANEKLFFGSGTQLSVL.

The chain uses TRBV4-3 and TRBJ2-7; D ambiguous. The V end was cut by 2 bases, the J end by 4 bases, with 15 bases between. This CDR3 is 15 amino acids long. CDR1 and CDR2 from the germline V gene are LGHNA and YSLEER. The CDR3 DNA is TGCGCCAGCAGCCAATACCTAACTTCCCTTTACGAGCAGTACTTC. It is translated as CASSQYLTSLYEQYF.

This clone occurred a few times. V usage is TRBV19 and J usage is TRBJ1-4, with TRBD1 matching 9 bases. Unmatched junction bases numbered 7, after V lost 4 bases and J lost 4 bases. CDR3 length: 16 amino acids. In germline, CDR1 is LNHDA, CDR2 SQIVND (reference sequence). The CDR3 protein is CASSTGTGYGNEKLFF. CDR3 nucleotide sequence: TGTGCCAGTAGTACAGGGACAGGGTACGGTAATGAAAAACTGTTTTTT.

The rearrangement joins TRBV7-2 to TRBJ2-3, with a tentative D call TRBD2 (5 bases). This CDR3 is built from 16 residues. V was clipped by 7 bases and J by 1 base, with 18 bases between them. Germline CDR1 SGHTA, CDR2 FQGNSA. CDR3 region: CASTLARTHGTDTQYF. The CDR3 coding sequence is TGTGCCAGCACCCTAGCTAGGACGCATGGCACAGATACGCAGTATTTT.

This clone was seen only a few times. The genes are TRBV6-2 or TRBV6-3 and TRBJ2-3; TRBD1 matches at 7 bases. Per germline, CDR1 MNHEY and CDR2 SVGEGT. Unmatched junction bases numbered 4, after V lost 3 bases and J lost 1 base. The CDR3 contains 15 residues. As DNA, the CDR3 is TGTGCCAGCAGTTATCGACAGGGTCGCACAGATACGCAGTATTTT. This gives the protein CASSYRQGRTDTQYF.

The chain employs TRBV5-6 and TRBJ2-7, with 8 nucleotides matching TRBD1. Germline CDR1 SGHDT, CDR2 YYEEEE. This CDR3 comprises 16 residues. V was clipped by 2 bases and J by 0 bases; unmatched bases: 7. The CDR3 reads CASSFYQGAGSYEQYF. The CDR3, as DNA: TGTGCCAGCAGCTTTTACCAGGGGGCGGGCTCCTACGAGCAGTACTTC.

CDR3 residues: CASSRVRRSGGYYEQYF. The CDR3 coding sequence is TGTGCCAGCAGTCGCGTCCGAAGGAGCGGGGGGTACTACGAGCAGTACTTC. The rearrangement joins TRBV28 to TRBJ2-7; 9 nucleotides agree with TRBD2. The V gene's germline CDR1 is MDHEN and CDR2 SYDVKM. The trim removed 5 bases at V and 3 bases at J, leaving 14 bases unmatched. The CDR3 totals 17 residues.

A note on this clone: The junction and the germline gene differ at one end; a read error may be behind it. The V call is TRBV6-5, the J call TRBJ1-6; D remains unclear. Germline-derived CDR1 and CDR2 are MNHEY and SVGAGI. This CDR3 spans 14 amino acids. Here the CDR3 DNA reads TGTGCCAGCAGTTTTAGTATCTATTATTCACCCCTCCACTTT. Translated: CASSFSIYYSPLHF.

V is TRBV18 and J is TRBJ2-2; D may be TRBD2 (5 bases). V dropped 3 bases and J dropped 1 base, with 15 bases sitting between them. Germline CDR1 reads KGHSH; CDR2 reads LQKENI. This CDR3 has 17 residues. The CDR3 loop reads CASSPSGRTQNTGELFF. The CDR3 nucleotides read TGTGCCAGCTCACCTAGTGGGCGGACTCAGAACACCGGGGAGCTGTTTTTT.

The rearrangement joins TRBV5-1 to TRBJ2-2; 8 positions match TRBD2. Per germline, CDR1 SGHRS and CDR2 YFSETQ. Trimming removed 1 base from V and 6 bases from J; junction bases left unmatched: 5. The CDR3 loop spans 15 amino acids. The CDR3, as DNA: TGCGCCAGCAGCTTGCGGGAGGGCCTCTCCGGGGAGCTGTTTTTT. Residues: CASSLREGLSGELFF.